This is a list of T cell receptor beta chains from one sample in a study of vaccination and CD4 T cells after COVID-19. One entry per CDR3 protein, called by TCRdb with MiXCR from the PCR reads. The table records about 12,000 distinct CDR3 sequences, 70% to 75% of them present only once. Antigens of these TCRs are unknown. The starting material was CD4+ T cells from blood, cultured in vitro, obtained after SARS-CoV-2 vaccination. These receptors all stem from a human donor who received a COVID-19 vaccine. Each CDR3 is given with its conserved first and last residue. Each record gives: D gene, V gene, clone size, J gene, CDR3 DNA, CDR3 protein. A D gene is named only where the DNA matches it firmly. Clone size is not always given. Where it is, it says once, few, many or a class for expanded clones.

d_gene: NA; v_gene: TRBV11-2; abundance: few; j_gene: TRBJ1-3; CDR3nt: TGTGCCAGCAGCTTAGCAGGGGACGGAAACACCATATATTTT; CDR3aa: CASSLAGDGNTIYF
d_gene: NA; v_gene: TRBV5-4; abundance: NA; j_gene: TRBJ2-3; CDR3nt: TGTGCCAGCAGCTTGGTCAAGGGGGGGGACACAGATACGCAGTATTTT; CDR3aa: CASSLVKGGDTDTQYF
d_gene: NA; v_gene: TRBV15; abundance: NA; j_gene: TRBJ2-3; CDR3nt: TGTGCCACCAGCAGAGGGTTAGGGGCTTATTTAGAAGATACGCAGTATTTT; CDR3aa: CATSRGLGAYLEDTQYF
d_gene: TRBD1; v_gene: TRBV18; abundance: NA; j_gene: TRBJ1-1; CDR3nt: TGTGCCAGCTCACCAAGGACAGGGGGTTGGCTGAACACTGAAGCTTTCTTT; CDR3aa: CASSPRTGGWLNTEAFF
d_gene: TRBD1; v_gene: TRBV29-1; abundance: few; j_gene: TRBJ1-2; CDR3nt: TGCAGCGTTCCCAGACAGGGACCCCTCTATGGCTACACCTTC; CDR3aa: CSVPRQGPLYGYTF
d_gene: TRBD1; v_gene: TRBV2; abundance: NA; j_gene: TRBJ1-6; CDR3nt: TGTGCCAGCAGTGAACAGGGGGTCTCACCCCTCCACTTT; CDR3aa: CASSEQGVSPLHF
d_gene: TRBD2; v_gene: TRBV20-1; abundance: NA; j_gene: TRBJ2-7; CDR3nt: TGCAGTGCTAGTGTGGCTAGCGGGGGGGACGAGCAGTACTTC; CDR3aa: CSASVASGGDEQYF
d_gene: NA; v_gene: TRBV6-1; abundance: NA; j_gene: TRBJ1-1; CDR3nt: TGTGCCAGCTTTCGGTGGAACACTGAAGCTTTCTTT; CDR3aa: CASFRWNTEAFF
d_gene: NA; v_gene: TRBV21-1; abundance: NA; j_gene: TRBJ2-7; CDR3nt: TGTGCCAGCAGCAAAGTTAGGTCAGGAGGTTACTTCTACGAGCAGTACTTC; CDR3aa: CASSKVRSGGYFYEQYF
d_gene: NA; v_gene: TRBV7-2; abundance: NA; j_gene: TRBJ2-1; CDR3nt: TGTGCCAGCAGCTTCCCCCCGAACAACAATGAGCAGTTCTTC; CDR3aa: CASSFPPNNNEQFF
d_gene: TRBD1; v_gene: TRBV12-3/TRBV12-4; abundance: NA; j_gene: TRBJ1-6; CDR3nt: TGTGCCGGCAGCCGTACAGGGGGCCGGAGCTCCTATAATTCACCCCTCCACTTT; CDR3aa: CAGSRTGGRSSYNSPLHF
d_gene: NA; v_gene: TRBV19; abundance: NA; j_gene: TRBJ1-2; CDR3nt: TGTGCCAGTAGTTCGCTCGACGAGAGGCGGCCTGGCTACACCTTC; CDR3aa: CASSSLDERRPGYTF
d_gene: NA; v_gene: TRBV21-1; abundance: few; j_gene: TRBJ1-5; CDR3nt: TGTGCCAGCAGCAAACCTCCCGGACAGGGAGGGTGTCAGCCCCAGCATTTT; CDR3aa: CASSKPPGQGGCQPQHF
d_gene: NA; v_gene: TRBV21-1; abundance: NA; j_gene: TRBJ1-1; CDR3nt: TGTGCCAGCAGCAAAAAGGGCCTAGGGCGTGGGGGGAATGAAGCTTTCTTT; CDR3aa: CASSKKGLGRGGNEAFF